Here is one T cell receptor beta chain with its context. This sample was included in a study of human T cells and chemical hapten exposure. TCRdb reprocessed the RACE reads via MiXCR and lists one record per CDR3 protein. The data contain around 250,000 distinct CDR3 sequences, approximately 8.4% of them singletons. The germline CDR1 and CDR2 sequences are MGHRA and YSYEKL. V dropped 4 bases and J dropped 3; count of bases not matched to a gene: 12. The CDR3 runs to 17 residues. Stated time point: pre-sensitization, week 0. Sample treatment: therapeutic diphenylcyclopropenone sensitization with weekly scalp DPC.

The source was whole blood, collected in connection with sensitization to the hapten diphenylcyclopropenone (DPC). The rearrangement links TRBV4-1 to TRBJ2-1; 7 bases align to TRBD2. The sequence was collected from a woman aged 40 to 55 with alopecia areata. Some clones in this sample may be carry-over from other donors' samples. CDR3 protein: CASSPRGLAVSYNEQFF. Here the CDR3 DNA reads TGCGCCAGCAGCCCCCGAGGCCTAGCGGTAAGCTACAATGAGCAGTTCTTC.